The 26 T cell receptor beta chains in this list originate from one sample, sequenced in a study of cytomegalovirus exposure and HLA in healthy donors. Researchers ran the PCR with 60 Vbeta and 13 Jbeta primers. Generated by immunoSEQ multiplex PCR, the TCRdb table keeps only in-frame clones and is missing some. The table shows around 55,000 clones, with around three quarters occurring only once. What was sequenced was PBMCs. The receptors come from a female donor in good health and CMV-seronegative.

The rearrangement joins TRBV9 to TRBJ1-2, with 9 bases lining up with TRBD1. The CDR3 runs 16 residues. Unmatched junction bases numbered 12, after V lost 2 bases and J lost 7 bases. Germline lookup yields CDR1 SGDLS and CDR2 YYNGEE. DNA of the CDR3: TGTGCCAGCAGCGTTTTGGGACAGGGAGGGAGAGGTGGCTACACCTTC. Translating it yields CASSVLGQGGRGGYTF.

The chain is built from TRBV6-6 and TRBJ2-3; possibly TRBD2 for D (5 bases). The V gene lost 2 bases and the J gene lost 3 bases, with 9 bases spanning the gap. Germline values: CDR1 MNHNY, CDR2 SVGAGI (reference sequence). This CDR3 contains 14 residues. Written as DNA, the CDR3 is TGTGCCAGCAGTTACCCATCGGGGACAGATACGCAGTATTTT. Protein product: CASSYPSGTDTQYF.

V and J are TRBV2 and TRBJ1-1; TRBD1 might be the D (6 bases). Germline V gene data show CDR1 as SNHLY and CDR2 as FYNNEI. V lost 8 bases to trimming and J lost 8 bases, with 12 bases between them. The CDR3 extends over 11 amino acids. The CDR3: CASRKQGEAFF. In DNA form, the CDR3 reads TGTGCCAGCCGGAAACAGGGAGAAGCTTTCTTT.

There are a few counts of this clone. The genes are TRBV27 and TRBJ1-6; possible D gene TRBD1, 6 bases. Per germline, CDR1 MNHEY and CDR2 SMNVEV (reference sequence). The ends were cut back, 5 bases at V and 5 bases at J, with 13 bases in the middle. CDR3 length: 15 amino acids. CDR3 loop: CASSGRDTDNSPLHF. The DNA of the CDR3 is TGTGCCAGCAGTGGCCGGGACACAGATAATTCACCCCTCCACTTT.

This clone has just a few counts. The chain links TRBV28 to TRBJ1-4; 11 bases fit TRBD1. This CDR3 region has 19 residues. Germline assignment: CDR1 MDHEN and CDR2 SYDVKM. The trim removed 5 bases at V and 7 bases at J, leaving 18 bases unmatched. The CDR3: CASSRGTGGTRRSAEKLFF. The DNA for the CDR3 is TGTGCCAGCAGTAGAGGGACAGGGGGAACAAGGAGGTCAGCTGAAAAACTGTTTTTT.

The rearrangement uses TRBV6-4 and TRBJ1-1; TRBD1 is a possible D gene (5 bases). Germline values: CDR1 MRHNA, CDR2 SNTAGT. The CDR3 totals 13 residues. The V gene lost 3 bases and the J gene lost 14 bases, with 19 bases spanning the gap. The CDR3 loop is CASSELQGYDSFF. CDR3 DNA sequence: TGTGCCAGCAGTGAGCTGCAGGGATATGATTCCTTCTTT.

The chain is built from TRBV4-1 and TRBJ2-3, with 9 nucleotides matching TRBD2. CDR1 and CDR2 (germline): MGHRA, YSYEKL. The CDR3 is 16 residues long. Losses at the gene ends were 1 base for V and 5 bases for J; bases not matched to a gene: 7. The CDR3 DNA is TGCGCCAGCAGCCAAGGGCGGGGGGGCGTTAGAGATACGCAGTATTTT. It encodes CASSQGRGGVRDTQYF.

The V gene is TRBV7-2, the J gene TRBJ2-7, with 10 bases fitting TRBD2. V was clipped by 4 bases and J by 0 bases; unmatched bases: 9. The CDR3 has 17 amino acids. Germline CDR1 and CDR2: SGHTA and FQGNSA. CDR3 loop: CASSSNLLAGNSYEQYF. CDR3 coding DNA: TGTGCCAGCAGCTCCAACCTACTAGCGGGGAACTCCTACGAGCAGTACTTC.

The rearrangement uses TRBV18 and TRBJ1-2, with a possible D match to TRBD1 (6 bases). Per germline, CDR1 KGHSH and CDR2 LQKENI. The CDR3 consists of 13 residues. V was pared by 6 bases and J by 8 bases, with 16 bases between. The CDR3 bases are TGTGCCAGCTCCCCCGGACAGCGGGAGGGCTACACCTTC. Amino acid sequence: CASSPGQREGYTF.

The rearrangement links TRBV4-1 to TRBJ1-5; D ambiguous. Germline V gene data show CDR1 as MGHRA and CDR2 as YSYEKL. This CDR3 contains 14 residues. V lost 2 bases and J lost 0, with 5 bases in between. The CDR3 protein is CASSQTYSNQPQHF. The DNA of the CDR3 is TGCGCCAGCAGCCAAACTTATAGCAATCAGCCCCAGCATTTT.

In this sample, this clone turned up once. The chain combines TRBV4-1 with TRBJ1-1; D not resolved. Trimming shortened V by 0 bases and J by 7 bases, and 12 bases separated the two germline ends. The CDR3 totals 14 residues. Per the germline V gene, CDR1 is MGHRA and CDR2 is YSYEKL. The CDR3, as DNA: TGCGCCAGCAGCCAAGATACCCCACAGTATGAAGCTTTCTTT. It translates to CASSQDTPQYEAFF.

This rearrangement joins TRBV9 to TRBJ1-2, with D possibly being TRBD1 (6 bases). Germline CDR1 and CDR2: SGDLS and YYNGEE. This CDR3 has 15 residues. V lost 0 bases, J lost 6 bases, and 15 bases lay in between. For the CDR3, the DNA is TGTGCCAGCAGCGTAGTTGGGGGGGCTTCAGATGGCTACACCTTC. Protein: CASSVVGGASDGYTF. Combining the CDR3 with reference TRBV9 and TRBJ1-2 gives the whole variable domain DSGVTQTPKHLITATGQRVTLRCSPRSGDLSVYWYQQSLDQGLQFLIQYYNGEERAKGNILERFSAQQFPDLHSELNLSSLELGDSALYFCASSVVGGASDGYTFGSGTRLTVV.

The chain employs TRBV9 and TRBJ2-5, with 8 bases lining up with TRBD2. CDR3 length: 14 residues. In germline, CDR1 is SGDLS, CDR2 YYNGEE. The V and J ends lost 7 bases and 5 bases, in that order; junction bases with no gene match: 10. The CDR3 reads CASGRGGGMETQYF. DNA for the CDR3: TGTGCCAGCGGGCGGGGCGGGGGGATGGAGACCCAGTACTTC.

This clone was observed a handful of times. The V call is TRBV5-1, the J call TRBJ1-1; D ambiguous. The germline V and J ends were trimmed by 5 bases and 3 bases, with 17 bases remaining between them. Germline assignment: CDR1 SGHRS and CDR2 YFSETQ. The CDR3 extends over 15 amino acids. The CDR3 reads CASSLSGNVYTEAFF. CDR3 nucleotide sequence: TGCGCCAGCAGTCTCTCCGGGAACGTCTACACTGAAGCTTTCTTT. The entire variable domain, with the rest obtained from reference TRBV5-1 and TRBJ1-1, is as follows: KAGVTQTPRYLIKTRGQQVTLSCSPISGHRSVSWYQQTPGQGLQFLFEYFSETQRNKGNFPGRFSGRQFSNSRSEMNVSTLELGDSALYLCASSLSGNVYTEAFFGQGTRLTVV.

CDR3 residues: CASRAGRLVTNEKLFF. The CDR3, as DNA: TGTGCCAGCAGGGCTGGGAGGCTTGTAACTAATGAAAAACTGTTTTTT. The chain employs TRBV7-8 and TRBJ1-4; D not certain. V was shortened by 6 bases and J by 1 base, with 15 bases between the two germline ends. The germline V gene has CDR1 SGHVS and CDR2 FQNEAQ. The CDR3 extends over 16 amino acids.

The CDR3 DNA is TGTGCCAGCAGTCCAAAGCCAAGAAGCTCCTACGAGCAGTACTTC. Encoded protein: CASSPKPRSSYEQYF. The rearrangement uses TRBV6-1 and TRBJ2-5; D not certain. The DNA matches TRBJ2-7 better at its end, which makes the J call doubtful. Per germline, CDR1 MNHNS and CDR2 SASEGT. The CDR3 runs to 15 residues.

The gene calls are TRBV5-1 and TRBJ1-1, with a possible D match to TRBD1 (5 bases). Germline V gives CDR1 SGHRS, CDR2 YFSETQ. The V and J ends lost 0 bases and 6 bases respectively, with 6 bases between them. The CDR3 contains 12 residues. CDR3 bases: TGCGCCAGCAGCTTGGCAGGGTCTGAAGCTTTCTTT. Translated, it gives CASSLAGSEAFF.

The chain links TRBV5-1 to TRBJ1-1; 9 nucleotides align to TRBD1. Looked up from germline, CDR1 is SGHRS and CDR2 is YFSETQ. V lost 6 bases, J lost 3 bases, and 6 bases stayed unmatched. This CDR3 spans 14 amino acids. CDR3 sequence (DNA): TGCGCCAGCATCAACCGGGACAGGGACACTGAAGCTTTCTTT. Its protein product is CASINRDRDTEAFF.

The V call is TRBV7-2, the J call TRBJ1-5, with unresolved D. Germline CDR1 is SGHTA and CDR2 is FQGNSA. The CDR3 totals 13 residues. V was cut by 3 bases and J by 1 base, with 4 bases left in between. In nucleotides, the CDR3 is TGTGCCAGCAGCTTTAAAAGCAATCAGCCCCAGCATTTT. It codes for CASSFKSNQPQHF. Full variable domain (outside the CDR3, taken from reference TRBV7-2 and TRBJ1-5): GAGVSQSPSNKVTEKGKDVELRCDPISGHTALYWYRQSLGQGLEFLIYFQGNSAPDKSGLPSDRFSAERTGGSVSTLTIQRTQQEDSAVYLCASSFKSNQPQHFGDGTRLSIL.

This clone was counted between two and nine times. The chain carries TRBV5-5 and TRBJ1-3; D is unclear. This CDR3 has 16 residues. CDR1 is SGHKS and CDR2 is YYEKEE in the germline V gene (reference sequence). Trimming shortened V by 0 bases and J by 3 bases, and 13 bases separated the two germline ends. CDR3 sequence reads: CASSLDLGVFGNTIYF. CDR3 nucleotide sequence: TGTGCCAGCAGCTTGGACCTCGGGGTTTTTGGAAACACCATATATTTT.

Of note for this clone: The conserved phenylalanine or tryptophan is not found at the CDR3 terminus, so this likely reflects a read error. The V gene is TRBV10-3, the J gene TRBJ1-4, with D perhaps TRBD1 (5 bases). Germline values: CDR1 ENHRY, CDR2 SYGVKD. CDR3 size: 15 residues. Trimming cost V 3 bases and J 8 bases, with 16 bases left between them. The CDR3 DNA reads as TGTGCCATCAGTGAATTTGACAGCCTGTCGGAAAAACTGTTTGTT. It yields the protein CAISEFDSLSEKLFV.

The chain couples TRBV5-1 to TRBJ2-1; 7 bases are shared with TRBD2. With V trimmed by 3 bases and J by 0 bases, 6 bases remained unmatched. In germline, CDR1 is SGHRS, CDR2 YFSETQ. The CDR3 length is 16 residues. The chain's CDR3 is CASSSGGGSSYNEQFF. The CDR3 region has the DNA TGCGCCAGCAGCTCGGGCGGGGGTAGCTCCTACAATGAGCAGTTCTTC.

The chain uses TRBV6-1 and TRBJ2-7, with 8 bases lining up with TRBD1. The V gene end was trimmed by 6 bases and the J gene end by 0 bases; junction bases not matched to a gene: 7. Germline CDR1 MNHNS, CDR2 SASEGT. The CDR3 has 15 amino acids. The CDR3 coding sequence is TGTGCCAGCAGGGGGGGACAGGCCAGCTCCTACGAGCAGTACTTC. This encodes CASRGGQASSYEQYF.

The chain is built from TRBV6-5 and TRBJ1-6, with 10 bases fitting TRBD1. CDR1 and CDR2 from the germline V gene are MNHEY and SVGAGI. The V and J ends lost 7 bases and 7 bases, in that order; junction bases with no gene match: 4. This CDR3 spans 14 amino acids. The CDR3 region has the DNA TGTGCCAGCACGAAGACAGGGGGCAATTCACCCCTCCACTTT. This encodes CASTKTGGNSPLHF.

The CDR3 here is CASRPLTGTFIEAFF. CDR3 nucleotide sequence: TGTGCCAGCAGACCCCTGACAGGGACCTTTATTGAAGCTTTCTTT. V is TRBV6-5 and J is TRBJ1-1, with TRBD1 matching 7 bases. V lost 6 bases to trimming and J lost 7 bases; unmatched junction nucleotides: 14. The CDR3 contains 15 residues. CDR1 and CDR2 (germline): MNHEY, SVGAGI.

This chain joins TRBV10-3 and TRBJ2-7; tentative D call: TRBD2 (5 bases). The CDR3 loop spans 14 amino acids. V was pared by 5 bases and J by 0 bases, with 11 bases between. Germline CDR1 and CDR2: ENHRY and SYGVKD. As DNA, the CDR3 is TGTGCCATCAGTAGGAACCGGGACTCCTACGAGCAGTACTTC. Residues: CAISRNRDSYEQYF.